This TCR beta chain was profiled in a study of blood T cell repertoires in COVID-19. The CDR3 spans 17 residues. J lost 1 base, V lost 9 bases, and 13 bases had no gene match. Germline assignment: CDR1 SNHLY and CDR2 FYNNEI. Method: immunoSEQ multiplex PCR; TCRdb's copy keeps in-frame clones and lacks some. The table has about 160,000 clones, approximately 84% seen once; the top ten hold 5.4%. This receptor was taken from a woman between 45 and 60 years old with COVID-19, enrolled during active disease. The sample taken for sequencing was peripheral blood. The V call is TRBV2, the J call TRBJ2-3; 10 nucleotides align to TRBD1. The CDR3 spells CASTGTGVVWGTDTQYF. Written as DNA, the CDR3 is TGTGCCAGTACCGGGACAGGGGTAGTATGGGGCACAGATACGCAGTATTTT.